This T cell receptor (beta chain) stems from a study of CD8+ T cells in alopecia areata. Regarding the study as a whole: Patients shared TCRs less clearly than mice did, possibly owing to HLA. Clonality was higher in lesional than normal scalp, especially in alopecia totalis/universalis.

Concerning this clone: Its antigen remains unidentified.

Investigators isolated RNA and reverse transcribed it into cDNA to act as the sequencing template. TCRdb's table, derived via immunoSEQ multiplex PCR, lists solely in-frame clones and lacks some. The sample has 130,000 or so clones, around 45% seen once. Germline V CDR1 and CDR2: LGHNA, YSLEER. The CDR3 runs 17 residues. Trimming stripped 3 bases from V and 0 bases from J, with 18 bases between. Peripheral blood samples and lesional scalp punch biopsies were obtained from alopecia areata patients. This receptor was taken from a human donor with alopecia areata. The sequenced material came from NKG2D-low CD8+ T cells sorted from blood. The chain recombines TRBV4-3 with TRBJ2-7; D is undetermined. This CDR3 is CASSQAPTGPSSYEQYF. CDR3 DNA: TGCGCCAGCAGCCAGGCCCCAACCGGGCCGAGCTCCTACGAGCAGTACTTC.